Below, one T cell receptor beta chain is given with its context. Its antigen is unidentified. Researchers prepared the TCRbeta library using unique molecular identifiers, the study reports. TCRdb recomputed calls from the PCR reads with MiXCR, one row per CDR3 protein. The table has about 300,000 distinct CDR3 sequences, about a tenth seen once. Germline V gene sequence: CDR1 DFQATT, CDR2 SNEGSKA (reference sequence). This CDR3 has 12 amino acids. Trimming stripped 3 bases from V and 4 bases from J, with 7 bases between. The data stem from a study of T-cell reconstitution after alpha-beta-depleted transplantation in children. Study-wide results and limits: T-cell numbers and diversity one year post-transplant derived largely from freshly generated T cells. Two months or so post-transplant, alpha-beta T cells reportedly derived from several hundred expanded graft clones.

This sample comprised PBMCs, obtained before TCRalphabeta/CD19-depleted stem cell transplant. The V call is TRBV20-1, the J call TRBJ2-1, with unresolved D. The TCR was taken from a boy in the first two years of life with acute myeloid leukemia, due to receive a stem cell transplant. CDR3 amino acids: CSASEVYNEQFF. In DNA form, the CDR3 reads TGCAGTGCTAGCGAGGTGTACAATGAGCAGTTCTTC.